The T cell receptor beta chain under discussion was sequenced for a study of cytomegalovirus exposure and HLA in healthy donors. With 60 Vbeta and 13 Jbeta primers, the PCR was carried out. Using immunoSEQ multiplex PCR, the repertoire was profiled, and TCRdb retains in-frame clones only, with some absent. The sample consists of tens of thousands of clones, 76% of them appearing once. Trimming stripped 1 base from V and 4 bases from J, with 6 bases between. There are 13 residues in the CDR3. Germline V gene sequence: CDR1 SGHDT, CDR2 YYEEEE. Findings and limits, study-wide: Reportedly, a later analysis found an Asian-associated ancestry cluster had fewer N-insertions than the approximately 700-donor mean.

For this clone: Its antigen is not known.

This receptor was obtained from a male donor in good health and CMV-seronegative. The chain links TRBV5-6 to TRBJ1-5; D remains ambiguous. The sequenced material came from PBMCs. As DNA, the CDR3 is TGTGCCAGCAGCTTGACAGCTAATCAGCCCCAGCATTTT. Its translation: CASSLTANQPQHF.